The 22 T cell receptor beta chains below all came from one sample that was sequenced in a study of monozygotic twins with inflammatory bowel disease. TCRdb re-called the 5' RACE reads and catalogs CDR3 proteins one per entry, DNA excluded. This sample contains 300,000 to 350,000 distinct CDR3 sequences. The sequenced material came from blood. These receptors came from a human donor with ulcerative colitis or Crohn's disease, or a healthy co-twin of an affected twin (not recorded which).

This CDR3 reads CASSQELAGEQFF. This rearrangement joins TRBV4-2 to TRBJ2-1; TCRdb's D gene call, TRBD2, goes unchecked for lack of DNA. The CDR3 is 13 residues long. Looked up from germline, CDR1 is LGHNA and CDR2 is YNFKEQ.

The CDR3 sequence is CASSQRDSNQPQHF. The chain joins TRBV3-1 to TRBJ1-5. The CDR3 has 14 residues. The V gene's germline CDR1 is LGHDT and CDR2 YNNKEL (reference sequence).

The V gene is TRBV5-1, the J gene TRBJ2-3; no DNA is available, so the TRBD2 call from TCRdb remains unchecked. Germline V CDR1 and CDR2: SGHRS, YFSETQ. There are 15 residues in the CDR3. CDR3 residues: CASSLGARSTDTQYF.

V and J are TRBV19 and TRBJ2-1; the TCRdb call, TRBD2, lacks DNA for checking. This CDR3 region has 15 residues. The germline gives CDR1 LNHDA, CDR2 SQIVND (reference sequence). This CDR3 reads CASTPWEGHANEQFF.

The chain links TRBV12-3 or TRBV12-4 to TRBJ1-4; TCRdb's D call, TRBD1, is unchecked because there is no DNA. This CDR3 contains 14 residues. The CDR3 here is CASSFRGNNEKLFF.

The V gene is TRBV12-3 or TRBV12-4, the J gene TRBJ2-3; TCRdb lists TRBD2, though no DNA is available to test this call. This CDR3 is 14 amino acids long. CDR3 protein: CASTIAGGTDTQYF.

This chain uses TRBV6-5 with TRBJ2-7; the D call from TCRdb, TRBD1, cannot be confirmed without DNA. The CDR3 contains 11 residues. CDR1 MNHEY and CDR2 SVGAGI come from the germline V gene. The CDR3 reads CATRATNEQYF.

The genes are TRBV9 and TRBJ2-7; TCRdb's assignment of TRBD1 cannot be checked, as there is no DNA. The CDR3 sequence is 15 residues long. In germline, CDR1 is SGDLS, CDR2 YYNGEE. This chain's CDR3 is CASSVLPGQGYEQYF.

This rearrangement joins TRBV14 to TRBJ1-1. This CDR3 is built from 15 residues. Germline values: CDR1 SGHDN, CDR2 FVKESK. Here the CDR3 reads CASSQDGRMNTEAFF.

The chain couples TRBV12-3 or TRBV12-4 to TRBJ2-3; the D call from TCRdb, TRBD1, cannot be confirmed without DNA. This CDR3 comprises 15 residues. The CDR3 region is CASSTGDRGTDTQYF.

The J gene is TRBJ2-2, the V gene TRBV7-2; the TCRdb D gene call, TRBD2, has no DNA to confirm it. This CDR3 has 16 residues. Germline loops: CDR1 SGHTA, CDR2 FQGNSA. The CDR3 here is CASSRRTSGSPGELFF.

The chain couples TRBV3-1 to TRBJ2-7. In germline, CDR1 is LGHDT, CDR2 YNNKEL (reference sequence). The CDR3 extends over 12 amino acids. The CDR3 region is CASSKGTYEQYF.

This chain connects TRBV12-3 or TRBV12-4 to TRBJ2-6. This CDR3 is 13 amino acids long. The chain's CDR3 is CASRNSGANVLTF.

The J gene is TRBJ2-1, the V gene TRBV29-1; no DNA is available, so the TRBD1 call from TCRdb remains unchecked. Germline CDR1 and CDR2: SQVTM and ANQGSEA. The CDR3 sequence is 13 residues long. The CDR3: CSVRWGGTNEQFF.

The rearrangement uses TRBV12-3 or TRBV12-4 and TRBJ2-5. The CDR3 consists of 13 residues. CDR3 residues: CASSSNWQETQYF.

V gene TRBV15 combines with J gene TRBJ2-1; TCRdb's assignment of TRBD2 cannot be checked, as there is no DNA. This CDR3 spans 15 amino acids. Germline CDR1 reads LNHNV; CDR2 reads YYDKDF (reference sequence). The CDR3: CATSSRTSAYNEQFF.

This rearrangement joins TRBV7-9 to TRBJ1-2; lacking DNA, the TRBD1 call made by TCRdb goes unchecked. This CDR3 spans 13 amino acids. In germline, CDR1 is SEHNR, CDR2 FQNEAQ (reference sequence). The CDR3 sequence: CASSLGTLLGYTF.

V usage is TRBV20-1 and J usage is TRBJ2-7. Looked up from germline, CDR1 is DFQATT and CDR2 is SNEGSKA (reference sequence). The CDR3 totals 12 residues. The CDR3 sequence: CSASTSSYEQYF.

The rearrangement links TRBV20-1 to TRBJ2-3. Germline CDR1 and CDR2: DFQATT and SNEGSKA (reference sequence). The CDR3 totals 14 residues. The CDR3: CSALVITHSDTQYF.

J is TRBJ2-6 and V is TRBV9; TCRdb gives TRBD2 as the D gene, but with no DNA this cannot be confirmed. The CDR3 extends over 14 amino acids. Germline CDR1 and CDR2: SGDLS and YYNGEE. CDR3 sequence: CASSGGRGANVLTF. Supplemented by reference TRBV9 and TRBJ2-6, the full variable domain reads DSGVTQTPKHLITATGQRVTLRCSPRSGDLSVYWYQQSLDQGLQFLIQYYNGEERAKGNILERFSAQQFPDLHSELNLSSLELGDSALYFCASSGGRGANVLTFGAGSRLTVL.

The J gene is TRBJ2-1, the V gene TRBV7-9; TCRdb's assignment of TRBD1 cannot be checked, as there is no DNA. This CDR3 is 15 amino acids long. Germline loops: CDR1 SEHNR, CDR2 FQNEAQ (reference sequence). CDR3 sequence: CASSLESGHYNEQFF.

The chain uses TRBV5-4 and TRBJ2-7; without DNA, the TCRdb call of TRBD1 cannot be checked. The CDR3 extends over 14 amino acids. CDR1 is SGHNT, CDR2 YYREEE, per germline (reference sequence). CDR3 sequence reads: CASSARDRIHEQYF.